A selection of T cell receptor beta chains follows, all from one sample in a study of PD-1 blockade in classical Hodgkin lymphoma. The data were produced by immunoSEQ multiplex PCR, yet TCRdb's version contains in-frame clones alone and is incomplete. The sample gives approximately 61,000 clones, 70% to 90% of which show up once; 6.5% to 9% is in the top ten. The sequenced sample was peripheral blood mononuclear cells (PBMCs), obtained before the fourth cycle of nivolumab. Every receptor here comes from a human donor with classical Hodgkin lymphoma. Both conserved end residues are part of each CDR3. D genes are given only for firm matches. Clone size is stated in some rows and not others, as once, few, many or a class when expanded.

TRBD1,14,TRBJ2-2,TRBV4-2,.,TGTGCCAGCAGCCAAAACAGGGGGGTCGGGGAGCTGTTTTTT,CASSQNRGVGELFF
TRBD1,15,TRBJ1-5,TRBV5-1,.,TGCGCCAGCAGCCCCGGGACAGGGTTCAATCAGCCCCAGCATTTT,CASSPGTGFNQPQHF
TRBD2,16,TRBJ2-3,TRBV9,.,TGTGCCAGCAGCCCCGAAACCGGGACTATCGGCGATACGCAGTATTTT,CASSPETGTIGDTQYF
.,19,TRBJ1-2,TRBV10-3,once,TGTGCCATCAGTGAGTCGAATAGTGACTTCCGCCCCCCGAGCTATGGCTACACCTTC,CAISESNSDFRPPSYGYTF
.,11,TRBJ2-3,TRBV9,.,TGTGCCAGCGGTCGTGGGGCTACGCAGTATTTT,CASGRGATQYF
.,14,TRBJ1-2,TRBV5-1,few,TGCGCCAGCTCCATTGAAGGGGCTAACTATGGCTACACCTTC,CASSIEGANYGYTF
.,18,TRBJ2-5,TRBV5-1,.,TGCGCCAGCAGCTTGGTTGGGGGGGCCCGATCGGGGCAAGAGACCCAGTACTTC,CASSLVGGARSGQETQYF
TRBD1,14,TRBJ1-1,TRBV6-6,.,TGTGCCAGTAGGCAGGGGGCGCGGGAAACTGAAGCTTTCTTT,CASRQGARETEAFF
TRBD2,16,TRBJ2-5,TRBV5-1,.,TGCGCCAGCAGCATTGGACTAGCGGGGTTGGCAGAGACCCAGTACTTC,CASSIGLAGLAETQYF
.,14,TRBJ2-3,TRBV19,.,TGTGCCAGTAGTAACAACCGGGGAACAGATACGCAGTATTTT,CASSNNRGTDTQYF
TRBD1,15,TRBJ1-4,TRBV5-1,.,TGCGCCAGCAGTTTTACAGGGGGCATGAATGAAAAACTGTTTTTT,CASSFTGGMNEKLFF
.,13,TRBJ1-3,TRBV7-8,.,TGTGCCAGCAGTTATTTCTCTGGAAACACCATATATTTT,CASSYFSGNTIYF
.,12,TRBJ2-3,TRBV30,.,TGTGCCTGGACGGCCTACACAGATACGCAGTATTTT,CAWTAYTDTQYF
.,16,TRBJ1-1,TRBV6-1,once,TGTGCCAGCAGTGGGGGGACTTATGGTATGAACACTGAGGCTTTCTTT,CASSGGTYGMNTEAFF
.,15,TRBJ1-1,TRBV18,.,TGTGCCAGCTCGTCAGCACAGGGCCCTCACACTGAAGCTTTCTTT,CASSSAQGPHTEAFF
.,17,TRBJ2-7,TRBV28,.,TGTGCCAGCAGTTCGGGACCGCAAACCCTATCTGGCTACGAGCAGTACTTC,CASSSGPQTLSGYEQYF
TRBD2,16,TRBJ2-5,TRBV6-5,.,TGTGCCAGCAGTTACCTCCCTAGCGGGGTAGCAGAGACCCAGTACTTC,CASSYLPSGVAETQYF
.,14,TRBJ2-5,TRBV5-1,.,TGCGCCAGCAGCTTGGAGGGCAGCGGGGAGACCCAGTACTTC,CASSLEGSGETQYF
.,15,TRBJ1-3,TRBV6-5,.,TGTGCCAGCTCTCTAGGAAGGGGTTGGGGAAACACCATATATTTT,CASSLGRGWGNTIYF
.,15,TRBJ2-3,TRBV7-8,few,TGTGCCAGCAGCTTAGCCTCACAGGGCACAGATACGCAGTATTTT,CASSLASQGTDTQYF
.,11,TRBJ1-3,TRBV6-5,.,TGTGCCAGCTACGTGGGAAACACCATATATTTT,CASYVGNTIYF
.,15,TRBJ2-7,TRBV23-1,.,TGCGCCAGCAGGCTGACACCCTTGGGGTTCTACGAGCAGTACTTC,CASRLTPLGFYEQYF
.,13,TRBJ1-3,TRBV10-3,.,TGTGCCAACAGGGCTGGCTCTGGAAACACCATATATTTT,CANRAGSGNTIYF
.,13,TRBJ1-2,TRBV6-6,.,TGTGCCAGCATCGAGACAGGCGACTATGGCTACACCTTC,CASIETGDYGYTF
.,14,TRBJ1-5,TRBV28,.,TGTGCCAGCAGTCTCCAGGTCGGCAATCAGCCCCAGCATTTT,CASSLQVGNQPQHF
.,14,TRBJ1-5,TRBV5-1,few,TGCGCCAGCAGCGCGACAGGAACAAATCAGCCCCAGCATTTT,CASSATGTNQPQHF
.,12,TRBJ1-1,TRBV5-1,.,TGCGCCAGCAGTCCTACGGGGGGCGAAGCTTTCTTT,CASSPTGGEAFF
.,13,TRBJ1-3,TRBV27,.,TGTGCCAGCAGTTTAATAGGGGGAAACACCATATATTTT,CASSLIGGNTIYF
.,13,TRBJ2-5,TRBV2,once,TGTGCCAGCACCTTGACTCGGCAAGAGACCCAGTACTTC,CASTLTRQETQYF
.,13,TRBJ1-2,TRBV19,.,TGTGCCAGTCGTCCAGGGACAATCGAAAGCTACACCTTC,CASRPGTIESYTF
.,13,TRBJ1-6,TRBV21-1,.,TGTGCCAGCATCCCCGGCACATTTTCACCCCTCCACTTT,CASIPGTFSPLHF
.,16,TRBJ2-2,TRBV7-7,.,TGTGCCAGCAGCTTAGCGGGTGGTACCAACACCGGGGAGCTGTTTTTT,CASSLAGGTNTGELFF
TRBD2,15,TRBJ2-5,TRBV2,.,TGTGCCAGCAGTGCGCTAGCGGGATTGCGGGAGACCCAGTACTTC,CASSALAGLRETQYF
TRBD1,14,TRBJ1-2,TRBV19,.,TGTGCCAGTACCCCGGGACAGGGGGCTTATGGCTACACCTTC,CASTPGQGAYGYTF
.,15,TRBJ1-3,TRBV29-1,.,TGCAGCGTTGAAGGAATAAGTAACTCTGGAAACACCATATATTTT,CSVEGISNSGNTIYF
.,15,TRBJ2-2,TRBV29-1,.,TGCAGCGTTGAGTGGGCCCGGGTGCACACCGGGGAGCTGTTTTTT,CSVEWARVHTGELFF
.,14,TRBJ1-2,TRBV5-1,.,TGCGCCAGCAGCTTGCCGGGGAGTCCGGGAGGCTACACCTTC,CASSLPGSPGGYTF
TRBD2,18,TRBJ2-7,TRBV27,.,TGTGCCAGCAGTTCCCCGGGACTAGCGGGGGGCCCCCGCAGCGAGCAGTACTTC,CASSSPGLAGGPRSEQYF